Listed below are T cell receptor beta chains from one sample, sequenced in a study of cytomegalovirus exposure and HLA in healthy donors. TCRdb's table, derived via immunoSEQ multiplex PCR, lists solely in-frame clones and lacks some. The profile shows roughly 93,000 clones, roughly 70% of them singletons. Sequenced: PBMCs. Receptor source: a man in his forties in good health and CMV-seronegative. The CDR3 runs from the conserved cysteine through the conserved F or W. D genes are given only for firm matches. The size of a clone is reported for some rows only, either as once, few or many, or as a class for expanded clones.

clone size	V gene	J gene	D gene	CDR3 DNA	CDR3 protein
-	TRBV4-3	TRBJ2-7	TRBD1	TGCGCCAGCAGCCAGAGAGGGACAGGAGCCTACGAGCAGTACTTC	CASSQRGTGAYEQYF
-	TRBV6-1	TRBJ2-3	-	TGTGCCAGCAGAGCACAGGTCACAGATACGCAGTATTTT	CASRAQVTDTQYF
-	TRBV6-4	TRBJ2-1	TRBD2	TGTGCCAGCAGTGACCGGGCTAGCGGGGCCTACAATGAGCAGTTCTTC	CASSDRASGAYNEQFF
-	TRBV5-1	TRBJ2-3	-	TGCGCCAGCAATAAGGGTAGCGGAGGAGATACGCAGTATTTT	CASNKGSGGDTQYF
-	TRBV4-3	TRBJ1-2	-	TGCGCCAGCAGCCAAGGAGACAGGCCCTATGGCTACACCTTC	CASSQGDRPYGYTF
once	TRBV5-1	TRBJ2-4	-	TGCGCCAGCAGCTTTTCAGGGGTGGCCAAAAACATTCAGTACTTC	CASSFSGVAKNIQYF
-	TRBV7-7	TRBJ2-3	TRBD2	TGTGCCAGCAGCAGCGGACTAGCAGGGCTTGCAGATACGCAGTATTTT	CASSSGLAGLADTQYF
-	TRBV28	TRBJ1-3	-	TGTGCCAGCAGTTTAATTCTCGGGGGAAACACCATATATTTT	CASSLILGGNTIYF
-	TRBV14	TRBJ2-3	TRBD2	TGTGCCACCGGACTAGCTACCACAGATACGCAGTATTTT	CATGLATTDTQYF
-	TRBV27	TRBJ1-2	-	TGTGCCAGCAGTGTCTTTTCAGGGGAGGGCTACACCTTC	CASSVFSGEGYTF
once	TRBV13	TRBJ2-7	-	TGTGCCAGCAGCGTCGGGTTTTCCTACGAGCAGTACTTC	CASSVGFSYEQYF
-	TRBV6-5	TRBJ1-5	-	TGTGCCAGCAGGCAAGACAGGTATCAGCCCCAGCATTTT	CASRQDRYQPQHF
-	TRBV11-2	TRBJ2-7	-	TGTGCCAGCACCCCAGAGGGGGGGATGAACGAGCAGTACTTC	CASTPEGGMNEQYF
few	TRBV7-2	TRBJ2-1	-	TGTGCCAGCAGCCCGAGACTAGTCCAGGATGAGCAGTTCTTC	CASSPRLVQDEQFF
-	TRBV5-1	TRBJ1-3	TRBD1	TGCGCCAGCAGCTTGAGGACAGGGGGTGCATCTGGAAACACCATATATTTT	CASSLRTGGASGNTIYF